Described below is a single T cell receptor beta chain sequence and its context. The antigen is undetermined. This CDR3 region has 16 residues. Germline V gives CDR1 LNHDA, CDR2 SQIVND (reference sequence). With V trimmed by 4 bases and J by 5 bases, 8 bases remained unmatched. In the PCR, 60 Vbeta and 13 Jbeta primers were used. Data came from immunoSEQ multiplex PCR; TCRdb stores just in-frame clones and leaves some out. This table lists tens of thousands of clones. The entry originates in a study of cytomegalovirus exposure and HLA in healthy donors. Findings and limits, study-wide: Several V segments, TRBV6-2 and TRBV6-3 among them, could not be told apart and were dropped.

Sequenced sample: PBMCs. This TCR came from a male donor in good health and CMV-seronegative. This sequence joins TRBV19 and TRBJ2-5; TRBD1 matches at 12 bases. DNA of the CDR3: TGTGCCAGTAGTACCGCCCGGGACAGGGGGCGGGAGACCCAGTACTTC. Translating gives CASSTARDRGRETQYF.